This T cell receptor (beta chain) was captured by sequencing in a study of neurological immune-mediated disorders. Healthy control participants comprised blood bank volunteers in Maryland, USA. The unsorted libraries were generated from a total of 2 million PBMCs, which had been stored in RNAlater at -80 C. Synthesis of cDNA used 5'RACE (with 10-nucleotide random UMIs). TCRdb re-derived calls from the 5' RACE reads in MiXCR, one entry per CDR3 protein. The top ten hold roughly 7% of the sample, which has about 79,000 distinct CDR3 sequences, less than 15% seen once. This clonotype was seen many times. The target antigen is unknown. V lost 1 base and J lost 5; bases outside the gene matches: 11. The CDR3 is made up of 16 amino acids. In germline, CDR1 is SEHNR, CDR2 FQNEAQ (reference sequence). Study findings and constraints: CDR3 amino acid sequences of expanded clones were not shared across subjects, a result suggesting private repertoires in all groups.

The chain recombines TRBV7-9 with TRBJ2-7; TRBD2 matches at 7 bases. The receptor was derived from a woman between 45 and 60 years old in good health. The sample consisted of PBMCs. The CDR3 nucleotides are TGTGCCAGCAGCTTAGGATCACGGCTAGCGGACGACGAGCAGTACTTC. Its protein product is CASSLGSRLADDEQYF.